The clone carrying this TCR beta chain was detected a few times. The data belong to a study of blood T cell repertoires in COVID-19. Study-level background: The United States, Italy and Spain provided the acute and convalescent COVID-19 samples. T cells, B-cell-depleted T cells, or PBMCs supplied cDNA or gDNA.

Method: immunoSEQ multiplex PCR; TCRdb's copy keeps in-frame clones and lacks some. Seen here are approximately 220,000 clones, around 91% observed once, and the top ten hold more than 3%. Participants came from under 30 US areas, aged roughly 18 to 89 years. This CDR3 is built from 12 residues. Trimming removed 5 bases from V and 2 bases from J, with 5 bases in between. This chain uses TRBV12-3 or TRBV12-4 with TRBJ2-3, with D unclear. The TCR was taken from a woman under 30 in a cohort exposed to, infected with or recovered from COVID-19 (not recorded which). Sequencing was performed on PBMCs or T cells enriched from blood (not recorded which). CDR3 nucleotides: TGTGCCAGCAGTCCGTACACAGATACGCAGTATTTT. As protein: CASSPYTDTQYF.